This T cell receptor (beta chain) was observed in a study of post-analysis software for immune sequencing data. Study conclusions and caveats: Samples sharing a preparation batch grouped tightly together when assessed by F measure. The study found significantly lower normalized Chao1 diversity in multiple sclerosis patients than in controls. TRBV segments more frequent in patients than in controls numbered five and included TRBV5-6, TRBV5-1 and TRBV20-1.

The TCR beta cDNA libraries carried unique molecular identifiers. Yield was roughly 500,000 cDNA molecules from roughly 0.93 to 9.6 million T cells. TCRdb re-called the PCR reads with MiXCR, one entry per CDR3 protein. Of about 820,000 distinct CDR3 sequences in the sample, under 70% are singletons; the top ten hold approximately 4.2%. Only one count was recorded for this clonotype. What it recognizes is unknown. CDR3 size: 16 residues. With 3 bases clipped from V and 0 bases from J, the junction kept 2 bases outside the gene matches. Sequencing was done on a sample of blood. The rearrangement links TRBV12-3 or TRBV12-4 to TRBJ2-5; 12 nucleotides agree with TRBD2. This clonotype was obtained from a girl aged 10-17 years with multiple sclerosis. CDR3 protein: CASSFGTSGHQETQYF. CDR3 in DNA: TGTGCCAGCAGTTTTGGGACTAGCGGGCACCAAGAGACCCAGTACTTC.